This T cell receptor beta chain is drawn from a study of beta chain features in type 1 diabetes. Overall study: What patients shared with healthy donors was a similar profile of age, gender and cell yields. Examined across all samples were about 110 million sorted cells.

This CDR3 is 15 amino acids long. Per the germline V gene, CDR1 is SGHRS and CDR2 is YFSETQ. The trim removed 2 bases at V and 6 bases at J, leaving 10 bases unmatched. Expressed TCRB transcripts were sequenced, since all the RNA that had been isolated was reverse transcribed. Sequenced naive, central memory and regulatory T cell samples produced an average of about 3.57 million reads. Using immunoSEQ multiplex PCR, the repertoire was profiled, and TCRdb retains in-frame clones only, with some absent. This sample yields nearly 350,000 clones, of which roughly 9% are seen a single time; 1% belongs to the top ten. Overall study findings and caveats: Moderate yet significant TCRB CDR3 shortening was seen in Type 1 diabetes patients in all four CD4+ subsets. Among type 1 diabetes patients, VDJ junctions had fewer insertions and more deletions.

Details on this clone: Its antigen is undetermined.

The V call is TRBV5-1, the J call TRBJ2-7, with TRBD1 matching 8 bases. What was sequenced was central memory CD4+ T cells from blood. This TCR derives from a man aged 25 to 40 with type 1 diabetes. CDR3 amino acids: CASSFKRTGNREQYF. CDR3 DNA: TGCGCCAGCAGCTTTAAGAGGACAGGGAATCGCGAGCAGTACTTC.